This TCR beta chain originates from a study of cytomegalovirus exposure and HLA in healthy donors. Findings and limits, study-wide: Immune exposure data for these donors was limited to CMV serostatus.

Per the germline V gene, CDR1 is SGHAT and CDR2 is FQNNGV. This CDR3 region has 17 residues. J gave up 0 bases and V 1 base, and 6 bases lay outside the gene matches. For this clone: Its antigen is unknown.

The PCR contained 60 Vbeta and 13 Jbeta primers. Generated by immunoSEQ multiplex PCR, the TCRdb table keeps only in-frame clones and is missing some. The repertoire consists of about 150,000 clones, with 75% occurring once and the leading ten covering around 1.5%. This clonotype was obtained from a man younger than 35 in good health and CMV-seronegative. The chain is built from TRBV11-2 and TRBJ2-1; TRBD2 matches 7 bases. Sequenced input: PBMCs. The CDR3 protein is CASSLADLAASYNEQFF. DNA for the CDR3: TGTGCCAGCAGCTTAGCGGACCTAGCGGCCTCCTACAATGAGCAGTTCTTC. Full variable domain (missing parts from reference TRBV11-2 and TRBJ2-1): EAGVAQSPRYKIIEKRQSVAFWCNPISGHATLYWYQQILGQGPKLLIQFQNNGVVDDSQLPKDRFSAERLKGVDSTLKIQPAKLEDSAVYLCASSLADLAASYNEQFFGPGTRLTVL.